This entry lists 16 T cell receptor beta chains sequenced from one sample in a study of patients and donors after allogeneic stem cell transplantation. MiXCR, run by TCRdb on the RT-PCR reads, gives a single entry per CDR3 protein. The data show 400,000 to 450,000 distinct CDR3 sequences, roughly 16% seen once. Sequencing used blood, either unsorted or a sorted T cell fraction (not recorded which). The source is a human donor who was either an allogeneic HSCT recipient or a stem cell or donor lymphocyte infusion donor (not recorded which). It is not recorded whose cells these are; they may come from a transplant donor.

This clonotype was recorded at least ten times. This chain uses TRBV20-1 with TRBJ2-1, with D maybe TRBD1 (6 bases). V was shortened by 0 bases and J by 2 bases, with 17 bases between the two germline ends. The CDR3 sequence is 17 residues long. Germline CDR1 is DFQATT and CDR2 is SNEGSKA (reference sequence). In DNA form, the CDR3 reads TGCAGTGCTAGAGATGCCATCAGGGGCGAGGCCTACAATGAGCAGTTCTTC. This sequence encodes CSARDAIRGEAYNEQFF.

The table lists this clonotype with a few counts. This chain uses TRBV12-3 or TRBV12-4 with TRBJ2-5; 15 nucleotides align to TRBD2. This CDR3 has 18 residues. J gave up 1 base and V 5 bases, and 8 bases lay outside the gene matches. The CDR3 DNA reads TGTGCCAGCAGTACAGGGACTAGCGGGAGGTTCACCCAAGAGACCCAGTACTTC. This gives the protein CASSTGTSGRFTQETQYF.

This clonotype was seen repeatedly, ten times or more. The chain recombines TRBV5-1 with TRBJ2-7; 8 bases are a match to TRBD1. The CDR3 length is 15 residues. The germline CDR1 and CDR2 sequences are SGHRS and YFSETQ. The J segment lost 5 bases and the V segment lost 4 bases, leaving 11 bases of the junction unmatched. The CDR3 DNA is TGCGCCAGCAGCGGACAGGGAAGTAGAGCTGACGAGCAGTACTTC. Translating it yields CASSGQGSRADEQYF.

This clonotype has only a few counts. The genes are TRBV10-3 and TRBJ2-7; D might be TRBD1 or TRBD2, each matching 5 bases. The length of the CDR3 is 16 residues. Germline V gene lookup returns CDR1 ENHRY and CDR2 SYGVKD. V shed 3 bases and J shed 1 base, with 16 bases lying between them. This chain's CDR3 is CAISEVGAPGSYEQYF. The CDR3 DNA reads TGTGCCATCAGTGAAGTCGGGGCTCCGGGGTCCTACGAGCAGTACTTC.

The chain has TRBV5-4 and TRBJ2-1; 8 positions match TRBD1. Trimming cost V 6 bases and J 1 base; bases outside gene matches: 6. This CDR3 spans 15 amino acids. Germline assignment: CDR1 SGHNT and CDR2 YYREEE (reference sequence). The CDR3 bases are TGTGCCAGCACCATCCGGGACAGGTCCTACAATGAGCAGTTCTTC. Amino acid sequence: CASTIRDRSYNEQFF. Combining the CDR3 with reference TRBV5-4 and TRBJ2-1 gives the whole variable domain ETGVTQSPTHLIKTRGQQVTLRCSSQSGHNTVSWYQQALGQGPQFIFQYYREEENGRGNFPPRFSGLQFPNYSSELNVNALELDDSALYLCASTIRDRSYNEQFFGPGTRLTVL.

The chain uses TRBV29-1 and TRBJ2-2, with D uncertain. Germline CDR1 SQVTM, CDR2 ANQGSEA. The CDR3 has 12 amino acids. V lost 7 bases, J lost 5 bases, and 11 bases lay in between. In nucleotides, the CDR3 is TGCAGCGCCCCGGGCCCGACCGGGGAGCTGTTTTTT. Amino acid sequence: CSAPGPTGELFF.

This clonotype has more than one count but fewer than ten. This chain uses TRBV19 with TRBJ2-7; TRBD1 aligns across 8 bases. Germline lookup yields CDR1 LNHDA and CDR2 SQIVND (reference sequence). Trimming took 4 bases from V and 7 from J; bases not matched to a gene: 9. The CDR3 runs to 14 residues. CDR3 residues: CASSTLTGAREQYF. Here the CDR3 DNA reads TGTGCCAGTAGTACCTTGACAGGGGCGAGAGAGCAGTACTTC.

This chain links TRBV30 with TRBJ2-2; D gene unclear. Germline V gives CDR1 GTSNPN, CDR2 SVGIG (reference sequence). The CDR3 extends over 13 amino acids. V was pared by 1 base and J by 1 base, with 4 bases between. Written as DNA, the CDR3 is TGTGCCTGGAGTGGGGGGAACACCGGGGAGCTGTTTTTT. Its protein product is CAWSGGNTGELFF.

The table lists this clonotype with many counts. The chain has TRBV12-3 or TRBV12-4 and TRBJ1-1; the D gene is possibly TRBD1 (5 bases). This CDR3 contains 13 residues. Deletions cut 1 base from V and 6 bases from J, with 9 bases between. CDR3 residues: CASSLGGESEAFF. The CDR3 DNA reads as TGTGCCAGCAGTTTAGGAGGGGAATCTGAAGCTTTCTTT.

At least ten counts were recorded for this clonotype. The rearrangement joins TRBV5-1 to TRBJ2-1, with D possibly TRBD2 on 6 matching bases. The V gene's germline CDR1 is SGHRS and CDR2 YFSETQ. This CDR3 spans 15 amino acids. Trimming stripped 4 bases from V and 8 bases from J, with 19 bases between. The CDR3: CASSIGTAAWDEQFF. The CDR3 DNA sequence: TGCGCCAGCAGCATCGGGACTGCCGCTTGGGATGAGCAGTTCTTC.

V is TRBV11-3 and J is TRBJ2-3; no clear D. V was pared by 4 bases and J by 6 bases, with 20 bases between. The CDR3 is 16 residues long. CDR1 SGHNT and CDR2 YENEEA come from the germline V gene. The CDR3 spells CASSSPNPRPTDTQYF. The CDR3 region has the DNA TGTGCCAGCAGCTCCCCCAATCCGCGGCCCACCGATACGCAGTATTTT. Together with reference TRBV11-3 and TRBJ2-3, the CDR3 gives the full variable domain: EAGVVQSPRYKIIEKKQPVAFWCNPISGHNTLYWYLQNLGQGPELLIRYENEEAVDDSQLPKDRFSAERLKGVDSTLKIQPAELGDSAVYLCASSSPNPRPTDTQYFGPGTRLTVL.

Ten or more counts support this clonotype. The rearrangement uses TRBV7-9 and TRBJ2-5; D gene uncertain. In germline, CDR1 is SEHNR, CDR2 FQNEAQ (reference sequence). The CDR3 has 12 residues. Trimming cost V 3 bases and J 0 bases, with 2 bases left between them. CDR3 DNA: TGTGCCAGCAGCTTCAACCAAGAGACCCAGTACTTC. The encoded protein is CASSFNQETQYF.

The chain joins TRBV20-1 to TRBJ2-5; 8 nucleotides line up with TRBD2. V was pared by 1 base and J by 4 bases, with 5 bases of the junction left unmatched. The CDR3 sequence is 14 residues long. In germline, CDR1 is DFQATT, CDR2 SNEGSKA (reference sequence). The CDR3 sequence: CSARVAGGPETQYF. The CDR3 DNA is TGCAGTGCTAGAGTGGCGGGGGGCCCAGAGACCCAGTACTTC.

This clonotype was counted ten times or more. This chain links TRBV12-3 or TRBV12-4 with TRBJ2-7, with 9 nucleotides matching TRBD1. V lost 6 bases to trimming and J lost 5 bases; unmatched junction nucleotides: 8. The CDR3 is 14 amino acids. CDR3 in DNA: TGTGCCAGCAGCATGGGGGGACAGGGAAACGAGCAGTACTTC. Protein sequence: CASSMGGQGNEQYF.

This clonotype appeared a few times. The rearrangement uses TRBV20-1 and TRBJ1-5; 7 bases are a match to TRBD1. The CDR3 has 13 amino acids. Germline V lookup: CDR1 DFQATT, CDR2 SNEGSKA (reference sequence). J was trimmed by 3 bases and V by 4 bases; bases with no gene match: 3. DNA for the CDR3: TGCAGTGCTAAGGACAGGCCCAATCAGCCCCAGCATTTT. As protein: CSAKDRPNQPQHF.

This chain joins TRBV28 and TRBJ1-6; tentative D call: TRBD1 (5 bases). There are 14 residues in the CDR3. Trimming took 3 bases from V and 9 from J, leaving 12 bases between them. Germline CDR1 is MDHEN and CDR2 is SYDVKM. CDR3 bases: TGTGCCAGCAGTTTTGGACAAACGGGTTCACCCCTCCACTTT. Amino acids: CASSFGQTGSPLHF.